The 26 T cell receptor beta chains below come from one sample, sequenced in a study of graft-versus-host responses after intestinal transplantation. These receptors' targets are unknown. Measured with immunoSEQ multiplex PCR; TCRdb has only the in-frame clones, and not every one. The sample shows fewer than 95,000 clones, roughly 92% of them seen only once. Sequenced material: unstimulated CD8+ T cells sorted from spleen or lymph node cells, taken before transplant. Source of these receptors: a human donor who was the organ donor for an intestinal transplant.

V is TRBV29-1 and J is TRBJ1-1, with D unclear. V lost 5 bases and J lost 6, with 10 bases in between. Germline V gene data show CDR1 as SQVTM and CDR2 as ANQGSEA. The CDR3 is 11 residues long. CDR3 sequence: CSVRSPPEAFF. DNA for the CDR3: TGCAGCGTTCGGTCCCCGCCTGAAGCTTTCTTT.

This chain connects TRBV27 to TRBJ2-3; 7 bases are a match to TRBD1. CDR1 is MNHEY, CDR2 SMNVEV, per germline (reference sequence). The CDR3 contains 14 residues. V lost 5 bases and J lost 4; bases outside the gene matches: 6. In nucleotides, the CDR3 is TGTGCCAGCAGTATACAGGGGTCCCCAGATACGCAGTATTTT. It translates to CASSIQGSPDTQYF.

V is TRBV4-3 and J is TRBJ2-5, with 7 bases matching TRBD1. The CDR3 is 14 residues long. The V segment lost 0 bases and the J segment 2 bases; nucleotides outside the gene matches: 0. CDR1 LGHNA and CDR2 YSLEER come from the germline V gene. CDR3 DNA: TGCGCCAGCAGCCAAGAACAGGGGCAAGAGACCCAGTACTTC. It yields the protein CASSQEQGQETQYF.

V and J are TRBV10-1 and TRBJ2-6, with TRBD2 matching over 7 bases. The ends lost 2 bases at V and 0 bases at J; junction bases unmatched: 10. The CDR3 sequence is 19 residues long. Germline V gives CDR1 WNHNN, CDR2 SYGVQD (reference sequence). In DNA form, the CDR3 reads TGCGCCAGCAGTGAGATGCAGGGACGGGGGGACTCTGGGGCCAACGTCCTGACTTTC. This encodes CASSEMQGRGDSGANVLTF.

J is TRBJ1-1 and V is TRBV6-4, with TRBD1 as a possible D gene (6 bases). From germline, CDR1 is MRHNA and CDR2 SNTAGT. V lost 7 bases and J lost 2, with 20 bases in between. The CDR3 is made up of 16 amino acids. CDR3: CASNFTQGGGNTEAFF. The CDR3 DNA is TGTGCCAGCAATTTTACACAGGGAGGGGGTAACACTGAAGCTTTCTTT.

CDR3 nucleotides: TGTGCCAGCAGCCAAGGGAGACGTGGTTTCGACGAGCAGTACTTC. Translation gives CASSQGRRGFDEQYF. The chain couples TRBV4-2 to TRBJ2-7; D unresolved. V was shortened by 1 base and J by 5 bases, with 15 bases between the two germline ends. CDR1 and CDR2 (germline): LGHNA, YNFKEQ. CDR3 length equals 15 residues.

The chain is built from TRBV15 and TRBJ2-1; maybe TRBD2 (7 bases). The germline V and J ends were trimmed by 6 bases and 10 bases, with 10 bases remaining between them. Germline lookup yields CDR1 LNHNV and CDR2 YYDKDF (reference sequence). The CDR3 runs to 11 residues. The CDR3 bases are TGTGCCACCAGTAGGGGGGGGGAGCAGTTCTTC. Translated, it gives CATSRGGEQFF. Variable domain in full (rest from reference TRBV15 and TRBJ2-1): DAMVIQNPRYQVTQFGKPVTLSCSQTLNHNVMYWYQQKSSQAPKLLFHYYDKDFNNEADTPDNFQSRRPNTSFCFLDIRSPGLGDTAMYLCATSRGGEQFFGPGTRLTVL.

This chain joins TRBV7-9 and TRBJ2-3; 11 positions agree with TRBD2. Germline V gene sequence: CDR1 SEHNR, CDR2 FQNEAQ (reference sequence). The CDR3 length is 16 residues. V dropped 5 bases and J dropped 2; count of bases not matched to a gene: 6. The CDR3 spells CASSHPLAGDTDTQYF. The CDR3, as DNA: TGTGCCAGCAGCCACCCACTAGCGGGAGACACAGATACGCAGTATTTT.

The chain combines TRBV5-6 with TRBJ2-3, with D possibly TRBD2 on 6 matching bases. In germline, CDR1 is SGHDT, CDR2 YYEEEE. This CDR3 spans 13 amino acids. Trimming left V 5 bases short and J 5 bases short, with 12 bases between. The CDR3 region has the DNA TGTGCCAGCAGTATTTCGCGGGAAGATACGCAGTATTTT. Translating gives CASSISREDTQYF.

There are a few counts of this clone. The CDR3: CAIRGTYLAEQYF. The CDR3 DNA is TGTGCCATCAGAGGGACATACCTAGCCGAGCAGTACTTC. The V call is TRBV10-3, the J call TRBJ2-7; D may be TRBD1 (6 bases). This CDR3 region has 13 residues. The germline V gene has CDR1 ENHRY and CDR2 SYGVKD. V gave up 6 bases and J gave up 6 bases, with 15 bases separating them.

CDR3 amino acids: CASSLIGVETQYF. The DNA for the CDR3 is TGTGCCAGCAGCTTGATAGGGGTAGAGACCCAGTACTTC. The V gene is TRBV5-6, the J gene TRBJ2-5; possible D gene TRBD1, 5 bases. The V and J ends lost 1 base and 4 bases respectively, with 8 bases between them. Germline V gene sequence: CDR1 SGHDT, CDR2 YYEEEE. CDR3 length equals 13 residues.

V is TRBV10-3 and J is TRBJ2-7, with D perhaps matching TRBD1 (5 bases). V dropped 11 bases and J dropped 5 bases, with 13 bases sitting between them. The CDR3 loop spans 11 amino acids. Germline CDR1 and CDR2: ENHRY and SYGVKD. Here the CDR3 DNA reads TGTGCCTCGGTAGGGGCCCACGAGCAGTACTTC. Translating gives CASVGAHEQYF.

This sequence joins TRBV29-1 and TRBJ1-1; D may be TRBD1 (6 bases). Germline assignment: CDR1 SQVTM and CDR2 ANQGSEA. The CDR3 is 13 residues long. V dropped 5 bases and J dropped 0 bases, with 10 bases sitting between them. The CDR3 loop reads CSVRTVMNTEAFF. The CDR3 DNA is TGCAGCGTTAGGACAGTCATGAACACTGAAGCTTTCTTT.

The chain has TRBV19 and TRBJ1-1; 9 bases align to TRBD1. There are 15 residues in the CDR3. With 4 bases clipped from V and 3 bases from J, the junction kept 6 bases outside the gene matches. Germline CDR1 is LNHDA and CDR2 is SQIVND (reference sequence). The CDR3 nucleotides read TGTGCCAGTAGTACCTTACAGGGGGCGTACACTGAAGCTTTCTTT. Translation gives CASSTLQGAYTEAFF.

The chain couples TRBV19 to TRBJ1-5; no clear D. CDR1 LNHDA and CDR2 SQIVND come from the germline V gene (reference sequence). The CDR3 is 15 residues long. With 2 bases removed from V and 0 bases from J, the gap between germline ends came to 8 bases. CDR3 DNA sequence: TGTGCCAGTAGTATAAGTCAGGTTAGCAATCAGCCCCAGCATTTT. Protein product: CASSISQVSNQPQHF.

This sequence joins TRBV7-6 and TRBJ1-6; no clear D. The CDR3 extends over 14 amino acids. V was clipped by 1 base and J by 6 bases, with 7 bases between them. Germline values: CDR1 SGHVS, CDR2 FNYEAQ. CDR3: CASSLGSINSPLHF. The CDR3 DNA is TGTGCCAGCAGCTTAGGTTCCATTAATTCACCCCTCCACTTT.

The chain uses TRBV19 and TRBJ1-5; D not certain. Germline V gene lookup returns CDR1 LNHDA and CDR2 SQIVND (reference sequence). Between the trimmed V and J ends, which lost 4 bases and 1 base, there was a span of 14 bases. This CDR3 comprises 16 residues. The CDR3 here is CASSRTGENSNQPQHF. The CDR3 bases are TGTGCCAGTAGTAGGACGGGAGAAAACAGCAATCAGCCCCAGCATTTT.

This chain uses TRBV4-3 with TRBJ2-5; tentative D call: TRBD2 (7 bases). This CDR3 has 18 residues. Germline V gene sequence: CDR1 LGHNA, CDR2 YSLEER. The V and J ends lost 2 bases and 9 bases respectively, with 28 bases between them. CDR3 nucleotides: TGCGCCAGCAGCCAAACCCCCTTTCCCCTAGCGGCCCACAGGGCCCAGTACTTC. It translates to CASSQTPFPLAAHRAQYF.

The rearrangement joins TRBV4-1 to TRBJ2-7, with 12 bases lining up with TRBD2. The V segment lost 2 bases and the J segment 6 bases; nucleotides outside the gene matches: 26. The CDR3 sequence is 22 residues long. Per germline, CDR1 MGHRA and CDR2 YSYEKL. CDR3 loop: CASSQSPHPKLAGGPLEAEQYF. In DNA form, the CDR3 reads TGCGCCAGCAGCCAATCCCCGCATCCTAAGCTAGCGGGGGGGCCGTTAGAAGCCGAGCAGTACTTC.

The gene calls are TRBV27 and TRBJ2-4, with 7 nucleotides matching TRBD2. Germline V CDR1 and CDR2: MNHEY, SMNVEV (reference sequence). Germline trimming cut 3 bases from V and 7 bases from J; bases unmatched to any gene: 6. The CDR3 covers 14 residues. CDR3 residues: CASSLMAGGNIQYF. The DNA of the CDR3 is TGTGCCAGCAGTTTGATGGCCGGGGGGAACATTCAGTACTTC.

The V call is TRBV5-4, the J call TRBJ2-7, with 7 bases matching TRBD2. V shed 3 bases and J 7 bases; nucleotides not matched to a gene: 4. The CDR3 runs 12 residues. Germline loops: CDR1 SGHNT, CDR2 YYREEE (reference sequence). CDR3 amino acids: CASSSISGEQYF. The DNA for the CDR3 is TGTGCCAGCAGCTCAATTAGCGGGGAGCAGTACTTC.

CDR3 DNA sequence: TGCGCCAGCAACCCGACAGGGATAGGGTCCTACGAGCAGTACTTC. The encoded protein is CASNPTGIGSYEQYF. The genes are TRBV5-1 and TRBJ2-7; 7 bases are a match to TRBD1. Germline V gene lookup returns CDR1 SGHRS and CDR2 YFSETQ. The CDR3 has 15 residues. With 6 bases clipped from V and 1 base from J, the junction kept 10 bases outside the gene matches.

The chain combines TRBV7-2 with TRBJ1-2, with D possibly matching TRBD1 (5 bases). Trimming left V 4 bases short and J 10 bases short, with 10 bases between. This CDR3 comprises 11 residues. The germline V gene has CDR1 SGHTA and CDR2 FQGNSA. In DNA, the CDR3 is TGTGCCAGCAGCTCCGGACATGACTACACCTTC. Translation: CASSSGHDYTF.

This chain connects TRBV7-9 to TRBJ1-4, with TRBD1 matching over 10 bases. The CDR3 extends over 15 amino acids. Unmatched junction bases numbered 4, after V lost 1 base and J lost 8 bases. Germline CDR1 reads SEHNR; CDR2 reads FQNEAQ (reference sequence). Here the CDR3 DNA reads TGTGCCAGCAGCTTAGTTGGGACAGGGGTCGAAAAACTGTTTTTT. Amino acid sequence: CASSLVGTGVEKLFF.

The chain carries TRBV27 and TRBJ2-7; 10 bases line up with TRBD1. Germline CDR1 MNHEY, CDR2 SMNVEV (reference sequence). V gave up 3 bases and J gave up 6 bases; unmatched junction bases: 2. The CDR3 is 13 amino acids. CDR3 nucleotide sequence: TGTGCCAGCAGTTTGTGGGACAGGGGCGAGCAGTACTTC. This sequence encodes CASSLWDRGEQYF.

The genes are TRBV4-3 and TRBJ2-5; TRBD2 might be the D (5 bases). Judging by the DNA end, TRBJ2-7 fits better; the J call may be wrong. Per germline, CDR1 LGHNA and CDR2 YSLEER. This CDR3 is 15 amino acids long. CDR3 protein: CASSQDIRGPYEQYF. The DNA of the CDR3 is TGCGCCAGCAGCCAAGATATTCGCGGGCCCTACGAGCAGTACTTC.